This TCR beta chain was sequenced for a study of CD8 T cells in ankylosing spondylitis. This clonotype was detected many times. Its antigen is as yet unknown. This CDR3 contains 13 residues. Germline CDR1 and CDR2: SEHNR and FQNEAQ (reference sequence). Trimming pared 4 bases from V and 7 bases from J, leaving 11 bases between. Libraries of TCR beta came from quantitative 5'-RACE with molecular barcodes. TCRdb reanalysed the 5' RACE reads using MiXCR and keeps one entry per CDR3 protein. Here the sample spans over 20,000 distinct CDR3 sequences, around a sixth being singletons. Study observations and caveats: Earlier reports found some motif variants in synovial fluid and blood in reactive arthritis. Relatively scarce in peripheral blood, disease-linked clones were CD8+. For ankylosing spondylitis blood, a TCR beta motif of seven to nine highly homologous variants appeared characteristic.

The rearrangement uses TRBV7-9 and TRBJ1-5; tentatively, D is TRBD1 (6 bases). Sequencing was performed on blood. The sequence was collected from a male donor with ankylosing spondylitis or in good health (not recorded which). The CDR3 here is CASSSQGQQPQHF. CDR3 coding DNA: TGTGCCAGCAGCTCCCAGGGGCAACAGCCCCAGCATTTT.